The 10 T cell receptor beta chains below were found in one sample sequenced in a study of tumor-infiltrating lymphocytes in localized non-small cell lung cancer. Sequencing used immunoSEQ multiplex PCR; TCRdb keeps in-frame clones, though not all of them. The repertoire holds roughly 25,000 clones, with less than 70% as singletons. Sample: lung tumor tissue. These receptors were collected from a human donor with non-small cell lung cancer.

The J gene is TRBJ2-1, the V gene TRBV29-1, with D tentatively TRBD1 (6 bases). The CDR3 runs to 14 residues. Trimming took 7 bases from V and 1 from J, leaving 14 bases between them. Germline V CDR1 and CDR2: SQVTM, ANQGSEA. The CDR3 loop is CSGRLGASYNEQFF. For the CDR3, the DNA is TGCAGCGGTCGGTTGGGGGCTTCCTACAATGAGCAGTTCTTC.

This clone was recorded a few times. The rearrangement uses TRBV4-1 and TRBJ1-1; D is perhaps TRBD1 (5 bases). V dropped 0 bases and J dropped 1 base, with 15 bases sitting between them. Per germline, CDR1 MGHRA and CDR2 YSYEKL. The CDR3 extends over 17 amino acids. DNA of the CDR3: TGCGCCAGCAGCCAAGAAAGGGGCGGACCTCCGAACACTGAAGCTTTCTTT. Translating gives CASSQERGGPPNTEAFF.

V and J are TRBV11-2 and TRBJ2-5; D is possibly TRBD1 (6 bases). The length of the CDR3 is 13 residues. Germline lookup yields CDR1 SGHAT and CDR2 FQNNGV. Trimming left V 3 bases short and J 4 bases short, with 9 bases between. CDR3 sequence: CASSLAGVETQYF. The CDR3 DNA follows: TGTGCCAGCAGCTTGGCAGGGGTAGAGACCCAGTACTTC.

CDR3 DNA: TGTGCCAGCAGCCCACGACAGAACACTGAAGCTTTCTTT. This translates into CASSPRQNTEAFF. The chain employs TRBV7-9 and TRBJ1-1; D is undetermined. Germline CDR1 SEHNR, CDR2 FQNEAQ (reference sequence). The length of the CDR3 is 13 residues. V was cut by 5 bases and J by 1 base, with 8 bases left in between.

For this clone: At one end the junction does not follow the germline gene, possibly because of a read error. The rearrangement uses TRBV7-9 and TRBJ1-2; 8 bases are a match to TRBD1. The CDR3 runs to 17 residues. CDR1 is SEHNR and CDR2 is FQNEAQ in the germline V gene (reference sequence). CDR3 bases: TGTGCCAGCAGCATAGCCCCAGGTTCAGGGGGCAACTATGGCTACACCTTC. As protein: CASSIAPGSGGNYGYTF.

This clone has just one count. This chain connects TRBV5-1 to TRBJ2-3; TRBD1 matches at 9 bases. V shed 5 bases, J shed 2 bases, and the junction held 18 bases outside the gene matches. This CDR3 has 19 amino acids. The V gene's germline CDR1 is SGHRS and CDR2 YFSETQ. This CDR3 reads CASSSLPGQGWGNTDTQYF. Written as DNA, the CDR3 is TGCGCCAGCAGTTCCCTTCCGGGACAGGGATGGGGAAACACAGATACGCAGTATTTT.

CDR3 amino acids: CASSFRNRENYGYTF. The CDR3 bases are TGTGCCAGCAGTTTTCGGAATCGAGAGAACTATGGCTACACCTTC. The chain couples TRBV7-9 to TRBJ1-2, with D uncertain. Germline CDR1 reads SEHNR; CDR2 reads FQNEAQ (reference sequence). The CDR3 totals 15 residues. Trimming shortened V by 6 bases and J by 2 bases, and 16 bases separated the two germline ends.

This clone was detected many times. The rearrangement links TRBV12-5 to TRBJ2-1; 8 bases align to TRBD1. The CDR3 length is 15 residues. Germline CDR1 and CDR2: LGHNT and FRNRAP. Germline trimming cut 5 bases from V and 5 bases from J; bases unmatched to any gene: 8. The CDR3 loop is CASGPGQGVDNEQFF. For the CDR3, the DNA is TGTGCTAGTGGTCCCGGACAGGGAGTTGACAATGAGCAGTTCTTC.

V usage is TRBV6-1 and J usage is TRBJ1-1; the match to TRBD1 covers 7 bases. Germline V gene data show CDR1 as MNHNS and CDR2 as SASEGT. The CDR3 spans 14 residues. The trim removed 7 bases at V and 6 bases at J, leaving 11 bases unmatched. CDR3 sequence: CASIRDRGRPEAFF. The CDR3 coding sequence is TGTGCCAGCATTAGGGACAGAGGGCGTCCTGAAGCTTTCTTT.

The V call is TRBV7-8, the J call TRBJ2-7; possibly TRBD2 for D (5 bases). Trimming shortened V by 2 bases and J by 5 bases, and 13 bases separated the two germline ends. Germline lookup yields CDR1 SGHVS and CDR2 FQNEAQ. This CDR3 contains 14 residues. DNA of the CDR3: TGTGCCAGCAGCTTATTGGGAGTCGGTGACGAGCAGTACTTC. Amino acids: CASSLLGVGDEQYF. The whole variable domain, remainder taken from reference TRBV7-8 and TRBJ2-7, is GAGVSQSPRYKVAKRGQDVALRCDPISGHVSLFWYQQALGQGPEFLTYFQNEAQLDKSGLPSDRFFAERPEGSVSTLKIQRTQQEDSAVYLCASSLLGVGDEQYFGPGTRLTVT.